This entry concerns a single TCR beta chain. Its antigen is undetermined. Second-dose schedules of about 4 or about 12 weeks were combined. The data derive from a study of T cell responses to AZD1222 COVID-19 vaccine. Study results and limitations: Donors skewed white British and female; clonal diversity was possibly underestimated. The breadth and depth of Spike-specific TCRs increased once two AZD1222 doses had been given. At baseline, seropositivity was found in only a handful of AZD1222 recipients.

Data came from immunoSEQ multiplex PCR; TCRdb stores just in-frame clones and leaves some out. This table has under 140,000 clones, roughly 89% appearing once. The trim removed 4 bases at V and 9 bases at J, leaving 6 bases unmatched. This CDR3 is built from 13 residues. Germline CDR1 is SGHTA and CDR2 is FQGNSA. The receptor was isolated from an adult who received the AZD1222 COVID-19 vaccine. Sequences were derived from peripheral blood, sampled 28 days after the second AZD1222 dose. This chain links TRBV7-2 with TRBJ2-1; TRBD2 agrees at 7 bases. The CDR3 sequence: CASSSALATEQFF. The CDR3 nucleotides read TGTGCCAGCAGCTCCGCACTAGCGACTGAGCAGTTCTTC.